What follows describes a single T cell receptor (beta chain). V was clipped by 4 bases and J by 6 bases; unmatched bases: 16. The CDR3 covers 19 residues. The germline V gene encodes CDR1 SGHVS and CDR2 FQNEAQ. TCRdb passed the RT-PCR reads through MiXCR, listing each CDR3 protein once. This repertoire shows about 700,000 distinct CDR3 sequences, approximately 15% found once; its top ten account for 3.6%. The chain carries TRBV7-8 and TRBJ1-5; the match to TRBD1 covers 12 bases. The origin of this receptor is a female donor in good health, serving as a healthy control. Sequenced input: memory CD4+ T cells from blood. The CDR3 region has the DNA TGTGCCAGCAGCTCTTCACGGGGGTCTGGGACAGGGGGCCGTCAGCCCCAGCATTTT. Translated, it gives CASSSSRGSGTGGRQPQHF.